These 27 T cell receptor beta chains share one sample of origin, sequenced in a study of CD8+ T cells in alopecia areata. Sequencing templates came from extracted RNA that was reverse transcribed into cDNA. Produced via immunoSEQ multiplex PCR; TCRdb's table is partial and in-frame only. The top ten hold around 2.7% of the sample, which has 110,000 or so clones, roughly two thirds seen once. Material for sequencing was CD4+ T cells sorted from blood. The receptors were sampled from a human donor in good health.

V is TRBV6-5 and J is TRBJ2-7, with D perhaps matching TRBD1 (5 bases). Germline CDR1 and CDR2: MNHEY and SVGAGI. This CDR3 has 13 amino acids. The V end lost 4 bases, the J end lost 3 bases, and 10 bases lay between the germline ends. The CDR3 protein is CASSFGQVYEQYF. In DNA, the CDR3 is TGTGCCAGCAGTTTCGGACAAGTCTACGAGCAGTACTTC.

The chain employs TRBV10-1 and TRBJ2-7, with D possibly matching TRBD1 (6 bases). The length of the CDR3 is 13 residues. CDR1 is WNHNN, CDR2 SYGVQD, per germline (reference sequence). The V end was cut by 3 bases, the J end by 6 bases, with 12 bases between. The CDR3 bases are TGCGCCAGCAGTGAAACAGGGCCTCGCGAGCAGTACTTC. As protein: CASSETGPREQYF.

J is TRBJ1-5 and V is TRBV29-1; D perhaps matches TRBD1 (6 bases). The V gene's germline CDR1 is SQVTM and CDR2 ANQGSEA. V shed 4 bases and J shed 2 bases, with 9 bases lying between them. CDR3 length: 13 residues. CDR3 sequence (DNA): TGCAGCGTTGGGGGGCAGGGCAATCAGCCCCAGCATTTT. Protein: CSVGGQGNQPQHF.

J is TRBJ2-7 and V is TRBV29-1, with D perhaps TRBD1 (6 bases). CDR1 and CDR2 from the germline V gene are SQVTM and ANQGSEA. This CDR3 has 13 residues. V shed 6 bases and J shed 7 bases, with 19 bases lying between them. The CDR3: CSVAPTQGWEQYF. Here the CDR3 DNA reads TGCAGCGTAGCCCCGACGCAGGGGTGGGAGCAGTACTTC.

The rearrangement uses TRBV5-4 and TRBJ2-2, with D possibly matching TRBD1 (5 bases). Trimming removed 0 bases at V and 0 bases at J, with 9 bases between. Germline CDR1 is SGHNT and CDR2 is YYREEE (reference sequence). The CDR3 loop spans 16 amino acids. In nucleotides, the CDR3 is TGTGCCAGCAGCTTGGTCCCAGGGACGAACACCGGGGAGCTGTTTTTT. Translated: CASSLVPGTNTGELFF.

The chain is built from TRBV19 and TRBJ2-1; TRBD2 is a possible D gene (7 bases). The CDR3 sequence is 12 residues long. Germline CDR1 and CDR2: LNHDA and SQIVND (reference sequence). Trimming left V 5 bases short and J 15 bases short, with 17 bases between. Written as DNA, the CDR3 is TGTGCCAGTAGTCCCCCCGGGGGGCGTAGGTTCTTC. Its protein product is CASSPPGGRRFF. The full variable domain, in which reference TRBV19 and TRBJ2-1 provide the parts outside the CDR3, is DGGITQSPKYLFRKEGQNVTLSCEQNLNHDAMYWYRQDPGQGLRLIYYSQIVNDFQKGDIAEGYSVSREKKESFPLTVTSAQKNPTAFYLCASSPPGGRRFFGPGTRLTVL.

The J gene is TRBJ1-1, the V gene TRBV14; D perhaps matches TRBD1 (5 bases). Germline CDR1 is SGHDN and CDR2 is FVKESK. The CDR3 has 16 amino acids. V lost 10 bases and J lost 0, with 21 bases in between. The CDR3 loop is CATGTATTRMNTEAFF. The CDR3 DNA reads as TGTGCCACCGGGACGGCCACGACGCGGATGAACACTGAAGCTTTCTTT. Drawing the rest from reference TRBV14 and TRBJ1-1, the complete variable domain is EAGVTQFPSHSVIEKGQTVTLRCDPISGHDNLYWYRRVMGKEIKFLLHFVKESKQDESGMPNNRFLAERTGGTYSTLKVQPAELEDSGVYFCATGTATTRMNTEAFFGQGTRLTVV.

This clone was seen a few times. The V and J genes are TRBV2 and TRBJ2-3, with TRBD2 matching 10 bases. The germline V gene encodes CDR1 SNHLY and CDR2 FYNNEI. This CDR3 is built from 15 residues. After removal of 6 bases from V and 4 bases from J, the junction contained 7 bases not matched to a gene. This CDR3 reads CASREQRGGSDTQYF. CDR3 nucleotides: TGTGCCAGCAGGGAACAGCGGGGGGGCTCAGATACGCAGTATTTT.

The gene calls are TRBV18 and TRBJ1-1; D may be TRBD1 (6 bases). This CDR3 spans 16 amino acids. The V gene's germline CDR1 is KGHSH and CDR2 LQKENI. Trimming removed 0 bases at V and 0 bases at J, with 11 bases between. CDR3 DNA: TGTGCCAGCTCACCACCGCACAGGGACATGAACACTGAAGCTTTCTTT. It is translated as CASSPPHRDMNTEAFF. Full variable domain (missing parts from reference TRBV18 and TRBJ1-1): NAGVMQNPRHLVRRRGQEARLRCSPMKGHSHVYWYRQLPEEGLKFMVYLQKENIIDESGMPKERFSAEFPKEGPSILRIQQVVRGDSAAYFCASSPPHRDMNTEAFFGQGTRLTVV.

V and J are TRBV5-1 and TRBJ2-7; D perhaps matches TRBD2 (5 bases). The V and J ends lost 4 bases and 0 bases respectively, with 17 bases between them. Germline values: CDR1 SGHRS, CDR2 YFSETQ. This CDR3 has 16 amino acids. CDR3: CASSPPGRTSSYEQYF. The DNA for the CDR3 is TGCGCCAGCAGCCCCCCGGGAAGGACGAGCTCCTACGAGCAGTACTTC.

This clone was picked up a small number of times. The chain links TRBV5-4 to TRBJ2-3, with D possibly matching TRBD2 (7 bases). CDR3 length: 14 amino acids. V was trimmed by 4 bases and J by 10 bases, leaving 19 bases between them. Germline CDR1 and CDR2: SGHNT and YYREEE (reference sequence). This CDR3 reads CASSSGTLGTAQYF. The CDR3 region has the DNA TGTGCCAGCAGCAGCGGGACACTCGGAACGGCGCAGTATTTT.

The chain carries TRBV30 and TRBJ2-2; D perhaps matches TRBD2 (6 bases). Trimming shortened V by 8 bases and J by 2 bases, and 15 bases separated the two germline ends. Germline lookup yields CDR1 GTSNPN and CDR2 SVGIG (reference sequence). There are 14 residues in the CDR3. The CDR3 spells CALTREANTGELFF. The DNA of the CDR3 is TGTGCCCTAACGAGGGAGGCTAACACCGGGGAGCTGTTTTTT.

This chain links TRBV6-5 with TRBJ1-5; 9 nucleotides align to TRBD1. There are 14 residues in the CDR3. Per germline, CDR1 MNHEY and CDR2 SVGAGI. V lost 6 bases, J lost 6 bases, and 6 bases stayed unmatched. The CDR3 is CASRPIQGAQPQHF. DNA of the CDR3: TGTGCCAGCAGGCCTATACAGGGGGCTCAGCCCCAGCATTTT.

The chain carries TRBV18 and TRBJ1-5; D perhaps matches TRBD1 (6 bases). Germline CDR1 KGHSH, CDR2 LQKENI. The CDR3 runs to 13 residues. V was cut by 5 bases and J by 5 bases, with 10 bases left in between. The CDR3 bases are TGTGCCAGCTCAGGGGGCGGCGATCAGCCCCAGCATTTT. Translated, it gives CASSGGGDQPQHF. The variable domain in full, with the rest retrieved from reference TRBV18 and TRBJ1-5, is NAGVMQNPRHLVRRRGQEARLRCSPMKGHSHVYWYRQLPEEGLKFMVYLQKENIIDESGMPKERFSAEFPKEGPSILRIQQVVRGDSAAYFCASSGGGDQPQHFGDGTRLSIL.

The chain combines TRBV2 with TRBJ1-2; D perhaps matches TRBD1 (5 bases). V gave up 5 bases and J gave up 5 bases, with 21 bases separating them. The CDR3 is made up of 16 amino acids. The germline gives CDR1 SNHLY, CDR2 FYNNEI. The CDR3, as DNA: TGTGCCAGCAGTCTAACGGGGCAGTCGAAAAGATATGGCTACACCTTC. Amino acids: CASSLTGQSKRYGYTF.

The V and J genes are TRBV5-1 and TRBJ1-6; 8 bases match TRBD1. Germline V gene data show CDR1 as SGHRS and CDR2 as YFSETQ. Germline trimming cut 1 base from V and 5 bases from J; bases unmatched to any gene: 2. The CDR3 loop spans 15 amino acids. This CDR3 is CASSLTGQDNSPLHF. In DNA form, the CDR3 reads TGCGCCAGCAGCTTGACGGGACAGGATAATTCACCCCTCCACTTT.

The gene calls are TRBV5-6 and TRBJ1-6; D gene uncertain. Trimming cost V 6 bases and J 3 bases, with 10 bases left between them. The germline gives CDR1 SGHDT, CDR2 YYEEEE. CDR3 length: 14 residues. CDR3 loop: CASNGGGYNSPLHF. The CDR3 DNA reads as TGTGCCAGCAACGGTGGAGGCTATAATTCACCCCTCCACTTT.

The V call is TRBV5-1, the J call TRBJ2-1; TRBD1 aligns across 10 bases. The CDR3 sequence is 16 residues long. CDR1 SGHRS and CDR2 YFSETQ come from the germline V gene. The ends lost 2 bases at V and 7 bases at J; junction bases unmatched: 9. The CDR3 spells CASSLGDRGLWNEQFF. In DNA, the CDR3 is TGCGCCAGCAGCTTAGGGGACAGGGGTCTTTGGAATGAGCAGTTCTTC.

The chain combines TRBV27 with TRBJ1-3; D is possibly TRBD1 (5 bases). V was cut by 5 bases and J by 2 bases, with 7 bases left in between. CDR1 is MNHEY, CDR2 SMNVEV, per germline (reference sequence). This CDR3 has 13 residues. The chain's CDR3 is CASSTGPGNTIYF. The CDR3 bases are TGTGCCAGCAGTACGGGGCCTGGAAACACCATATATTTT.

This sequence joins TRBV7-9 and TRBJ2-5; unclear D gene. V gave up 5 bases and J gave up 5 bases, with 15 bases separating them. This CDR3 has 14 residues. Looked up from germline, CDR1 is SEHNR and CDR2 is FQNEAQ (reference sequence). The CDR3 DNA sequence: TGTGCCAGCAGCCCGTCCCCGCTCCGCGAGACCCAGTACTTC. Amino acid sequence: CASSPSPLRETQYF.

The chain employs TRBV30 and TRBJ1-2, with D perhaps matching TRBD1 (5 bases). V lost 1 base to trimming and J lost 9 bases, with 12 bases between them. The CDR3 is 12 amino acids. CDR1 GTSNPN and CDR2 SVGIG come from the germline V gene (reference sequence). Written as DNA, the CDR3 is TGTGCCTGGAGTGAGGGACCTGCGAGCTACACCTTC. As protein: CAWSEGPASYTF.

As concerns this clone: In the same sample, other DNA sequences code for this CDR3. The genes are TRBV7-6 and TRBJ2-7, with D perhaps TRBD1 (6 bases). CDR1 SGHVS and CDR2 FNYEAQ come from the germline V gene. The CDR3 extends over 13 amino acids. V was trimmed by 1 base and J by 2 bases, leaving 6 bases between them. The CDR3 DNA sequence: TGTGCCAGCAGCTTAGGGACAGCCTACGAGCAGTACTTC. As protein: CASSLGTAYEQYF.

The CDR3 loop is CAWSWGDSYEQYF. The CDR3 DNA follows: TGTGCCTGGAGTTGGGGGGACTCCTACGAGCAGTACTTC. The rearrangement uses TRBV30 and TRBJ2-7, with D maybe TRBD2 (6 bases). Germline CDR1 is GTSNPN and CDR2 is SVGIG (reference sequence). The germline V and J ends were trimmed by 2 bases and 0 bases, with 8 bases remaining between them. The CDR3 runs 13 residues.

The chain carries TRBV19 and TRBJ1-5, with TRBD1 matching 7 bases. CDR1 LNHDA and CDR2 SQIVND come from the germline V gene (reference sequence). The V and J ends lost 5 bases and 3 bases, in that order; junction bases with no gene match: 7. This CDR3 has 15 amino acids. CDR3 DNA: TGTGCCAGTAGTGACCAGGGGGGTCTCAATCAGCCCCAGCATTTT. It encodes CASSDQGGLNQPQHF.

The rearrangement links TRBV27 to TRBJ1-1; D is unresolved. The germline V and J ends were trimmed by 4 bases and 8 bases, with 8 bases remaining between them. The CDR3 is 11 amino acids. In germline, CDR1 is MNHEY, CDR2 SMNVEV (reference sequence). The CDR3 bases are TGTGCCAGCAGTTGGGCCAGAGAAGCTTTCTTT. Protein: CASSWAREAFF.

The chain combines TRBV20-1 with TRBJ2-3; 7 nucleotides line up with TRBD2. The CDR3 runs to 11 residues. The germline gives CDR1 DFQATT, CDR2 SNEGSKA (reference sequence). The J segment lost 13 bases and the V segment lost 6 bases, leaving 10 bases of the junction unmatched. CDR3 sequence reads: CSAAFGLEEYF. The CDR3, as DNA: TGCAGTGCCGCCTTCGGACTAGAAGAGTATTTT.

The rearrangement uses TRBV2 and TRBJ2-7, with TRBD1 matching 8 bases. Germline CDR1 SNHLY, CDR2 FYNNEI. V lost 4 bases, J lost 1 base, and 3 bases stayed unmatched. This CDR3 comprises 14 residues. The CDR3 DNA is TGTGCCAGCAGTGGGACAGGGAATTCCTACGAGCAGTACTTC. Translated, it gives CASSGTGNSYEQYF.